One T cell receptor (beta chain) is described in this entry. Between the trimmed V and J ends, which lost 3 bases and 5 bases, there was a span of 17 bases. The germline V gene encodes CDR1 DFQATT and CDR2 SNEGSKA (reference sequence). The CDR3 consists of 15 residues. Using immunoSEQ multiplex PCR, the repertoire was profiled, and TCRdb retains in-frame clones only, with some absent. The sample yields 400,000 or so clones, around 87% seen once. All enrollees were roughly 18 to 90 years old and from approximately 25 US areas. The sample is drawn from a study of blood T cell repertoires in COVID-19. The genes are TRBV20-1 and TRBJ2-1, with TRBD1 as a possible D gene (6 bases). The sequenced sample was PBMCs or T cells enriched from blood (not recorded which). The receptor was isolated from a young man who had recovered from COVID-19. The CDR3 DNA reads TGCAGTGCTAGTTTGATCGGAAGGACAGACAATGAGCAGTTCTTC. It codes for CSASLIGRTDNEQFF.